The 18 T cell receptor beta chains below come from one sample, sequenced in a study of cytomegalovirus exposure and HLA in healthy donors (dated by TCRdb to the late 2010s). Library preparation was by the immunoSEQ multiplex PCR assay. A mixture of 60 forward primers for TCR Vbeta segments and 13 reverse primers for TCR Jbeta segments was used in the multiplex PCR. Sourced from immuneACCESS, this table was stored by TCRdb with only in-frame sequences that have V and J called. A share of the clones is absent; for the studies checked, an unresolved V gene accounts for under half, and the remainder has no known explanation. The sample data list around 150,000 clones, and roughly three quarters of these were observed just once. The top ten clonotypes cover 4.5% to 6.5% of the sample. Sequenced: PBMCs. These receptors were collected from a male donor in good health and CMV-seronegative.

The chain recombines TRBV11-3 with TRBJ2-2; 8 bases agree with TRBD1. This CDR3 spans 17 amino acids. The V and J ends lost 5 bases and 5 bases, in that order; junction bases with no gene match: 13. Looked up from germline, CDR1 is SGHNT and CDR2 is YENEEA. The CDR3 DNA is TGTGCCAGCAGCATACAGGGGGAACGAACACGAACCGGGGAGCTGTTTTTT. Translated, it gives CASSIQGERTRTGELFF. Variable domain in full (rest from reference TRBV11-3 and TRBJ2-2): EAGVVQSPRYKIIEKKQPVAFWCNPISGHNTLYWYLQNLGQGPELLIRYENEEAVDDSQLPKDRFSAERLKGVDSTLKIQPAELGDSAVYLCASSIQGERTRTGELFFGEGSRLTVL.

V gene TRBV6-1 combines with J gene TRBJ2-5; 9 nucleotides align to TRBD1. The end of the DNA fits TRBJ2-7 better, so the J call may be wrong. Germline CDR1 reads MNHNS; CDR2 reads SASEGT. This CDR3 contains 13 residues. The CDR3, as DNA: TGTGCCAGCGAGGGACAGGGACTTTACGAGCAGTACTTC. Its protein is CASEGQGLYEQYF.

This rearrangement joins TRBV5-4 to TRBJ1-1; D remains ambiguous. The CDR3 sequence is 15 residues long. Per the germline V gene, CDR1 is SGHNT and CDR2 is YYREEE (reference sequence). V lost 1 base and J 1 base, leaving 11 bases between the germline ends. In DNA form, the CDR3 reads TGTGCCAGCAGCTTGTTAGGGAGGGCGAACACTGAAGCTTTCTTT. It yields the protein CASSLLGRANTEAFF.

CDR3 region: CATRTSGGVDTQYF. CDR3 nucleotide sequence: TGTGCCACCCGGACTAGCGGGGGGGTGGATACGCAGTATTTT. The gene calls are TRBV6-6 and TRBJ2-3, with 15 bases lining up with TRBD2. After removal of 10 bases from V and 6 bases from J, the junction contained 5 bases not matched to a gene. The CDR3 is made up of 14 amino acids. Germline CDR1 reads MNHNY; CDR2 reads SVGAGI (reference sequence).

This chain uses TRBV7-9 with TRBJ1-4; D call uncertain. Trimming removed 4 bases at V and 5 bases at J, with 11 bases between. CDR1 and CDR2 from the germline V gene are SEHNR and FQNEAQ (reference sequence). The CDR3 consists of 14 residues. The CDR3 sequence is CASSWGAYNEKLFF. CDR3 DNA sequence: TGTGCCAGCAGCTGGGGAGCTTACAATGAAAAACTGTTTTTT.

J is TRBJ1-2 and V is TRBV9; D uncertain. V lost 1 base and J 0 bases, leaving 7 bases between the germline ends. Germline CDR1 and CDR2: SGDLS and YYNGEE. CDR3 length: 14 residues. In nucleotides, the CDR3 is TGTGCCAGCAGCGTAATCGGTTCTAACTATGGCTACACCTTC. It specifies CASSVIGSNYGYTF.

The gene calls are TRBV7-3 and TRBJ1-6; D gene ambiguous. The CDR3 consists of 13 residues. V was pared by 5 bases and J by 7 bases, with 9 bases between. The germline CDR1 and CDR2 sequences are SGHTA and FQGTGA. CDR3 sequence: CASSANSNSPLHF. The CDR3 DNA reads as TGTGCCAGCAGCGCCAACAGCAATTCACCCCTCCACTTT. The full variable domain, with the rest looked up from reference TRBV7-3 and TRBJ1-6, is GAGVSQTPSNKVTEKGKYVELRCDPISGHTALYWYRQSLGQGPEFLIYFQGTGAADDSGLPNDRFFAVRPEGSVSTLKIQRTERGDSAVYLCASSANSNSPLHFGNGTRLTVT.

This sequence joins TRBV6-1 and TRBJ1-2; TRBD1 matches 8 bases. CDR1 is MNHNS and CDR2 is SASEGT in the germline V gene. V dropped 2 bases and J dropped 3; count of bases not matched to a gene: 5. The CDR3 is made up of 15 amino acids. The CDR3 sequence: CASSESGGAHYGYTF. The DNA of the CDR3 is TGTGCCAGCAGTGAATCAGGGGGCGCACACTATGGCTACACCTTC.

As regards this clone: A read error may produce the germline difference seen at one junction end. The rearrangement links TRBV5-1 to TRBJ2-7; the match to TRBD1 covers 7 bases. Germline values: CDR1 SGHRS, CDR2 YFSETQ. The CDR3 contains 19 residues. The CDR3 DNA follows: TGCGCCAGCAGCTTGGAAGCGGACAGGCTCCCTTTTAGCTCCTACGAGCAGTGCTTC. Amino acid sequence: CASSLEADRLPFSSYEQCF.

The V call is TRBV9, the J call TRBJ1-3; no clear D gene. The length of the CDR3 is 14 residues. Looked up from germline, CDR1 is SGDLS and CDR2 is YYNGEE. Trimming stripped 0 bases from V and 0 bases from J, with 4 bases between. The CDR3, as DNA: TGTGCCAGCAGCGTAGACTTCTCTGGAAACACCATATATTTT. It codes for CASSVDFSGNTIYF.

This clone was detected only once. The chain couples TRBV7-9 to TRBJ1-4; a possible D gene is TRBD1 (5 bases). The CDR3 consists of 14 residues. Trimming took off 5 bases at V and 8 bases at J, with 15 bases between the two ends. Germline CDR1 SEHNR, CDR2 FQNEAQ (reference sequence). This chain's CDR3 is CASSPQGGGEKLFF. DNA for the CDR3: TGTGCCAGCAGCCCCCAGGGTGGGGGGGAAAAACTGTTTTTT.

This clone came up once. The rearrangement joins TRBV7-5 to TRBJ1-5. TRBV7-5 is noted as a pseudogene. The CDR3 runs 17 residues. The CDR3 region is CARSLARGPTFDQPQHF. CDR3 in DNA: TGTGCCAGAAGCTTGGCGCGGGGACCGACGTTTGATCAGCCCCAGCATTTT.

The chain links TRBV9 to TRBJ1-6; D remains ambiguous. CDR3 length: 14 amino acids. Germline lookup yields CDR1 SGDLS and CDR2 YYNGEE. V was cut by 2 bases and J by 4 bases, with 7 bases left in between. The CDR3 spells CASSVERYNSPLHF. CDR3 bases: TGTGCCAGCAGCGTCGAGAGGTATAATTCACCCCTCCACTTT.

The CDR3 nucleotides read TGTGCCAGCAGTGCCCCGAGCGGGGTTGGGGAGACCCAGTACTTC. As protein: CASSAPSGVGETQYF. V gene TRBV6-1 combines with J gene TRBJ2-5; 7 bases match TRBD2. The CDR3 totals 15 residues. Germline V gene lookup returns CDR1 MNHNS and CDR2 SASEGT. V was clipped by 4 bases and J by 5 bases; unmatched bases: 10.

This clone was seen a handful of times. This CDR3 is also generated by other DNA sequences in the sample. CDR3 sequence reads: CASSVGLLAGVNEQFF. CDR3 nucleotides: TGTGCCAGCAGCGTAGGGTTACTAGCGGGGGTGAATGAGCAGTTCTTC. This chain joins TRBV9 and TRBJ2-1, with 11 nucleotides matching TRBD2. This CDR3 comprises 16 residues. The germline gives CDR1 SGDLS, CDR2 YYNGEE. The junction had 6 bases not matched to a gene; V was cut back by 0 bases and J by 7 bases.

The V gene is TRBV11-2, the J gene TRBJ2-7, with D perhaps matching TRBD1 (5 bases). This CDR3 has 12 residues. Trimming pared 4 bases from V and 2 bases from J, leaving 6 bases between. Germline CDR1 and CDR2: SGHAT and FQNNGV. CDR3 bases: TGTGCCAGCAGCTACAGGACCTACGAGCAGTACTTC. As protein: CASSYRTYEQYF.

In this sample, this clone turned up a few times. The gene calls are TRBV7-2 and TRBJ1-2; D perhaps matches TRBD1 (6 bases). From germline, CDR1 is SGHTA and CDR2 FQGNSA. The CDR3 sequence is 14 residues long. Trimming pared 10 bases from V and 1 base from J, leaving 16 bases between. The CDR3 bases are TGTGCCACCACGGCCCCGGACAGTAACTATGGCTACACCTTC. Protein sequence: CATTAPDSNYGYTF.

The rearrangement joins TRBV7-9 to TRBJ2-7; D might be TRBD1 (5 bases). Looked up from germline, CDR1 is SEHNR and CDR2 is FQNEAQ (reference sequence). The CDR3 contains 12 residues. V was cut by 2 bases and J by 7 bases, with 9 bases left in between. Here the CDR3 reads CASSLQGLEQYF. In nucleotides, the CDR3 is TGTGCCAGCAGCTTACAGGGCTTAGAGCAGTACTTC.